The 15 T cell receptor beta chains presented below share a single source sample, sequenced in a study of shared clonotypes between healthy human individuals. TCRdb's table, derived via immunoSEQ multiplex PCR, lists solely in-frame clones and lacks some. This table has a few hundred thousand clones, almost 97% appearing once. Source material: naive CD4+ T cells sorted from blood. The subset: CD45RA+ positively selected. These receptors all come from a woman aged 25 to 45 in good health.

The chain joins TRBV28 to TRBJ2-2; the match to TRBD1 covers 8 bases. This CDR3 has 15 residues. J gave up 3 bases and V 5 bases, and 5 bases lay outside the gene matches. Germline V gene data show CDR1 as MDHEN and CDR2 as SYDVKM. Here the CDR3 reads CASSAGTGYTGELFF. The CDR3 coding sequence is TGTGCCAGCAGTGCAGGGACAGGATACACCGGGGAGCTGTTTTTT.

CDR3 in DNA: TGCGCCAGCAGCCGAATACCCACCGGGACGGAAGTATTAAGCTACACCTTC. Translating it yields CASSRIPTGTEVLSYTF. V is TRBV5-1 and J is TRBJ1-2; a weak D match, TRBD1 (5 bases). The CDR3 is 17 amino acids. CDR1 is SGHRS, CDR2 YFSETQ, per germline. Trimming took 4 bases from V and 9 from J, leaving 28 bases between them.

The V call is TRBV7-3, the J call TRBJ2-1; 7 bases agree with TRBD2. Unmatched junction bases numbered 1, after V lost 0 bases and J lost 5 bases. Germline V gene lookup returns CDR1 SGHTA and CDR2 FQGTGA. The CDR3 loop spans 14 amino acids. CDR3 sequence (DNA): TGTGCCAGCAGCTTAACGGGGGGGAACAATGAGCAGTTCTTC. Translating gives CASSLTGGNNEQFF.

The CDR3 loop reads CASSVTGTRSYNEQFF. In DNA, the CDR3 is TGTGCCAGCAGCGTGACCGGGACCCGCTCCTACAATGAGCAGTTCTTC. The chain has TRBV28 and TRBJ2-1; D possibly matches TRBD1 or TRBD2 (5 bases each). The V gene lost 6 bases and the J gene lost 0 bases, with 15 bases spanning the gap. This CDR3 is 16 amino acids long. Germline CDR1 is MDHEN and CDR2 is SYDVKM. The full variable domain, rest sourced from reference TRBV28 and TRBJ2-1, is DVKVTQSSRYLVKRTGEKVFLECVQDMDHENMFWYRQDPGLGLRLIYFSYDVKMKEKGDIPEGYSVSREKKERFSLILESASTNQTSMYLCASSVTGTRSYNEQFFGPGTRLTVL.

This chain uses TRBV2 with TRBJ2-7; D gene ambiguous. The CDR3 is 15 residues long. Germline V gene sequence: CDR1 SNHLY, CDR2 FYNNEI. The V end lost 3 bases, the J end lost 4 bases, and 16 bases lay between the germline ends. In DNA, the CDR3 is TGTGCCAGCAGTGATAGGGTGGGCGGAGCATACGAGCAGTACTTC. Translating gives CASSDRVGGAYEQYF.

This chain connects TRBV15 to TRBJ2-2; D not certain. Germline V gene lookup returns CDR1 LNHNV and CDR2 YYDKDF (reference sequence). The CDR3 extends over 15 amino acids. Trimming took off 5 bases at V and 6 bases at J, with 16 bases between the two ends. DNA for the CDR3: TGTGCCACCAGCTGGAGTACAGTCTCCGCCGGGGAGCTGTTTTTT. This encodes CATSWSTVSAGELFF.

The chain links TRBV18 to TRBJ1-5; D gene unclear. V dropped 3 bases and J dropped 7 bases, with 13 bases sitting between them. From germline, CDR1 is KGHSH and CDR2 LQKENI. This CDR3 contains 14 residues. The CDR3 nucleotides read TGTGCCAGCTCACCCGACAATCCCCAACAGCCCCAGCATTTT. Its translation: CASSPDNPQQPQHF.

The V call is TRBV28, the J call TRBJ2-3, with 7 bases that match TRBD1. The germline V gene has CDR1 MDHEN and CDR2 SYDVKM. The CDR3 sequence is 17 residues long. The trim removed 7 bases at V and 2 bases at J, leaving 15 bases unmatched. CDR3 in amino acids: CASNVGRDSGYTDTQYF. CDR3 bases: TGTGCCAGCAACGTGGGCCGGGACAGCGGCTACACAGATACGCAGTATTTT. Combining the CDR3 with reference TRBV28 and TRBJ2-3 gives the whole variable domain DVKVTQSSRYLVKRTGEKVFLECVQDMDHENMFWYRQDPGLGLRLIYFSYDVKMKEKGDIPEGYSVSREKKERFSLILESASTNQTSMYLCASNVGRDSGYTDTQYFGPGTRLTVL.

The chain couples TRBV7-3 to TRBJ2-7; possible D gene TRBD2, 7 bases. CDR3 length: 15 amino acids. Trimming stripped 2 bases from V and 5 bases from J, with 16 bases between. Germline assignment: CDR1 SGHTA and CDR2 FQGTGA. The CDR3 DNA sequence: TGTGCCAGCAGCTTAGTCGGGGGGCTAGCGGACGAGCAGTACTTC. Encoded protein: CASSLVGGLADEQYF.

This sequence joins TRBV7-6 and TRBJ1-5; 8 nucleotides align to TRBD1. Germline V gene sequence: CDR1 SGHVS, CDR2 FNYEAQ. The CDR3 consists of 16 residues. The V segment lost 5 bases and the J segment 4 bases; nucleotides outside the gene matches: 10. CDR3 DNA sequence: TGTGCCAGCAGCCTACACCCGGGACAGGTAAATCAGCCCCAGCATTTT. This gives the protein CASSLHPGQVNQPQHF.

The chain has TRBV7-8 and TRBJ2-1; D not resolved. This CDR3 has 12 residues. Trimming removed 5 bases at V and 5 bases at J, with 7 bases between. Germline V gives CDR1 SGHVS, CDR2 FQNEAQ. The CDR3 is CASSMRNNEQFF. CDR3 nucleotide sequence: TGTGCCAGCAGCATGAGAAACAATGAGCAGTTCTTC.

The rearrangement links TRBV19 to TRBJ2-2; 9 nucleotides match TRBD1. CDR3 length: 15 residues. With V trimmed by 5 bases and J by 6 bases, 7 bases remained unmatched. CDR1 and CDR2 from the germline V gene are LNHDA and SQIVND (reference sequence). As DNA, the CDR3 is TGTGCCAGTAGTGTAAACAGGGGGCGCCCCGGGGAGCTGTTTTTT. It encodes CASSVNRGRPGELFF.

The genes are TRBV10-3 and TRBJ1-3, with a weak D call TRBD1 (6 bases). This CDR3 is built from 14 residues. V gave up 3 bases and J gave up 4 bases, with 10 bases separating them. The V gene's germline CDR1 is ENHRY and CDR2 SYGVKD. The CDR3, as DNA: TGTGCCATCAGTGACAGGGGATCGGGAAACACCATATATTTT. Translation gives CAISDRGSGNTIYF.

The chain carries TRBV15 and TRBJ1-3, with a weak D call TRBD1 (5 bases). Germline CDR1 is LNHNV and CDR2 is YYDKDF (reference sequence). Trimming left V 5 bases short and J 4 bases short, with 18 bases between. The CDR3 has 16 residues. The CDR3 DNA follows: TGTGCCACCAGCCAGGCCCCCAACGGGGCCGGAAACACCATATATTTT. Its protein is CATSQAPNGAGNTIYF.

DNA of the CDR3: TGTGCCAGCAGCTTAGTGGTTGAGGCGGGAGTACTCCGTTACGAGCAGTACTTC. Translation gives CASSLVVEAGVLRYEQYF. This rearrangement joins TRBV7-9 to TRBJ2-7; TRBD2 aligns across 7 bases. Unmatched junction bases numbered 16, after V lost 1 base and J lost 4 bases. Germline V CDR1 and CDR2: SEHNR, FQNEAQ (reference sequence). The CDR3 extends over 18 amino acids.